This TCR beta chain was recorded in a study of spatial heterogeneity in lung cancer. Overall study: Alpha-chain sequences were detected in numbers that were consistently lower than beta-chain sequences. An average of more than ten raw reads was observed per unique TCR and UMI combination.

Germline V gene lookup returns CDR1 MNHEY and CDR2 SMNVEV (reference sequence). The CDR3 runs to 15 residues. V shed 6 bases and J shed 3 bases, with 18 bases lying between them. Each TCR cDNA molecule carried a unique molecular identifier. Using its own MiXCR run on the 5' RACE reads, TCRdb lists one record per CDR3 protein. The table records about 36,000 distinct CDR3 sequences, roughly 5.5% of them present only once. In its sample, this clonotype was seen many times. As for time point: sample taken at primary tumor resection. Material for sequencing was whole RNA from tumor, nontumor lung or frozen PBMC, left unsorted. Patients with untreated early-stage non-small cell lung cancer, numbering around 72, were the donors.

The gene calls are TRBV27 and TRBJ2-7; D is possibly TRBD1 (5 bases). This receptor was identified in a female donor with early-stage non-small cell lung cancer. The input for sequencing was PBMCs, taken at surgery. CDR3 DNA: TGTGCCAGCAGCTTCAATTCAGGGTTAGGCTACGAGCAGTACTTC. Translation gives CASSFNSGLGYEQYF.